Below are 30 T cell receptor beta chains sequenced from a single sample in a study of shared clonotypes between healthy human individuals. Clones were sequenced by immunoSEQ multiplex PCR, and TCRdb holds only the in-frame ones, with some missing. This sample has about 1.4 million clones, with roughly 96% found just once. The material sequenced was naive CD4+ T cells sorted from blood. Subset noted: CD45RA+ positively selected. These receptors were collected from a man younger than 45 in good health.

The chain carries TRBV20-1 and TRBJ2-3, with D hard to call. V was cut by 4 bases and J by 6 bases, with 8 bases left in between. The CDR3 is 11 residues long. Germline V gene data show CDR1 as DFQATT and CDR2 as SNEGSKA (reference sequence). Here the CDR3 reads CSATHTDTQYF. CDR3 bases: TGCAGTGCTACACATACGGATACGCAGTATTTT.

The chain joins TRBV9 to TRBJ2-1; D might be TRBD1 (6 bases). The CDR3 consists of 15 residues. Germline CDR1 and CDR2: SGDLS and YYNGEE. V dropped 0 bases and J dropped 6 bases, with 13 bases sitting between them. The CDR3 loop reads CASSVGRTVVNEQFF. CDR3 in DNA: TGTGCCAGCAGCGTAGGCAGGACAGTCGTCAATGAGCAGTTCTTC.

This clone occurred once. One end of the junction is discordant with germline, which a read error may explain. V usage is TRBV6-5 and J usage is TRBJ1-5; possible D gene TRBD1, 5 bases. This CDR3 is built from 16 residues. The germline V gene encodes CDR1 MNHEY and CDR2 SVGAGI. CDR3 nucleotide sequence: TGTGCCAGCAGTTACTCAGGACCGCGGGGCAACCAGCCCCAGCATTTT. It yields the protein CASSYSGPRGNQPQHF.

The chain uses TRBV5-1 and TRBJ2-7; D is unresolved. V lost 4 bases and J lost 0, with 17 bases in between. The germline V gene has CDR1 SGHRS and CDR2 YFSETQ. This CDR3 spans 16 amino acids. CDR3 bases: TGCGCCAGCAGCCCTGGTGGCGGAGCCAACTCCTACGAGCAGTACTTC. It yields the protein CASSPGGGANSYEQYF.

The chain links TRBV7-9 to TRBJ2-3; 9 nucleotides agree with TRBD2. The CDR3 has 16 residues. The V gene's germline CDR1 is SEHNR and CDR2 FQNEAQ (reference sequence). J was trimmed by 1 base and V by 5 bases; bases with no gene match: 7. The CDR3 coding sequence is TGTGCCAGCAGCAACGTAGCGGGAGTGGGCACAGATACGCAGTATTTT. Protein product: CASSNVAGVGTDTQYF.

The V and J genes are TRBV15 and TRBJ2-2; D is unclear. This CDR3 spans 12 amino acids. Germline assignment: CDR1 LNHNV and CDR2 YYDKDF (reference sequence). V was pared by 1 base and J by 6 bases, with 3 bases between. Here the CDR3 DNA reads TGTGCCACCAGCAGAGGCCCCGGGGAGCTGTTTTTT. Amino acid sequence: CATSRGPGELFF.

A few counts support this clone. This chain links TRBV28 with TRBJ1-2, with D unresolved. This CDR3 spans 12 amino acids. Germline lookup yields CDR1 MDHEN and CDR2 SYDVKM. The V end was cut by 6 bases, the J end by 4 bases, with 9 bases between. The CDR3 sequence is CASRPGPYGYTF. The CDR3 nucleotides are TGTGCCAGCAGGCCCGGGCCCTATGGCTACACCTTC.

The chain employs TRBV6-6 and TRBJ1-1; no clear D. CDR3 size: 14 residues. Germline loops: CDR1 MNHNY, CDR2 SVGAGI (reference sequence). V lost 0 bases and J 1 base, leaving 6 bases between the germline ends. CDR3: CASSYSFSNTEAFF. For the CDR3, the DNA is TGTGCCAGCAGTTACTCTTTTTCGAACACTGAAGCTTTCTTT.

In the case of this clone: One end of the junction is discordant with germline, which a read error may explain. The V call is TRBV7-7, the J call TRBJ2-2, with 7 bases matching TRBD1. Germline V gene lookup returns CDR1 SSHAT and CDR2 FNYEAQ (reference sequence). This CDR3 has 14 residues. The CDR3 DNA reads TGTGCTAGCAGCCGGGACAGGAACACCGGGGAGCTGTTTTTT. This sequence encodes CASSRDRNTGELFF.

As DNA, the CDR3 is TGCGCCAGCAGCCAAGTGTCTTTAGTCTCTGGGGCCAACGTCCTGACTTTC. It encodes CASSQVSLVSGANVLTF. This chain uses TRBV4-3 with TRBJ2-6; D is unresolved. The CDR3 extends over 17 amino acids. Trimming removed 1 base at V and 0 bases at J, with 10 bases between. Germline CDR1 is LGHNA and CDR2 is YSLEER.

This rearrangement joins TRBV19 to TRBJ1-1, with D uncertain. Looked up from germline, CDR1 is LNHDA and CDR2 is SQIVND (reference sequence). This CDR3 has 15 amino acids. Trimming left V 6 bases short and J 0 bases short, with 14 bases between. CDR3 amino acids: CASSLGWALNTEAFF. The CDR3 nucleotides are TGTGCCAGTAGCCTCGGTTGGGCCTTGAACACTGAAGCTTTCTTT.

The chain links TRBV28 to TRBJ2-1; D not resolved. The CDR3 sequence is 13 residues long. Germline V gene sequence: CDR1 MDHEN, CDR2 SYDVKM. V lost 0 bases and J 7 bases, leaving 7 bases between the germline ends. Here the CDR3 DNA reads TGTGCCAGCAGTTTATGGGGGTCAAATGAGCAGTTCTTC. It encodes CASSLWGSNEQFF.

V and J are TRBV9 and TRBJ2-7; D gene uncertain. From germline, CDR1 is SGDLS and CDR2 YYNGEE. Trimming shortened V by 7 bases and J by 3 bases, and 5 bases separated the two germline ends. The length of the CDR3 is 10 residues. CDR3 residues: CASVHYEQYF. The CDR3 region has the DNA TGTGCCAGCGTACACTACGAGCAGTACTTC.

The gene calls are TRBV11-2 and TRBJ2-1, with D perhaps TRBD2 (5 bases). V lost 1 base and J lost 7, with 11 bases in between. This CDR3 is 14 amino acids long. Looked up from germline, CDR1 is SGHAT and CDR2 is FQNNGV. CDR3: CASSLATGGNEQFF. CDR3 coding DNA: TGTGCCAGCAGCTTAGCCACGGGCGGGAATGAGCAGTTCTTC.

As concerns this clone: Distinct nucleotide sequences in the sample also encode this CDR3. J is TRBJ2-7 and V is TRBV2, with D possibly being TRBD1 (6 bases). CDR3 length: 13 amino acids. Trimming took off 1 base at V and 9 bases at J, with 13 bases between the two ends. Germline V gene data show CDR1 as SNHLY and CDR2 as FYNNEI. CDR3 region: CASSEEQGARQYF. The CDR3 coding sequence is TGTGCCAGCAGTGAAGAACAGGGAGCGAGGCAGTACTTC.

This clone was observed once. The DNA for the CDR3 is TGCGCCAGCAGTGGGTGGTACAACATTCAGTACTTC. This sequence encodes CASSGWYNIQYF. The chain uses TRBV10-2 and TRBJ2-4; D not certain. The V and J ends lost 4 bases and 7 bases respectively, with 8 bases between them. This CDR3 has 12 amino acids. Germline V gene sequence: CDR1 WSHSY, CDR2 SAAADI.

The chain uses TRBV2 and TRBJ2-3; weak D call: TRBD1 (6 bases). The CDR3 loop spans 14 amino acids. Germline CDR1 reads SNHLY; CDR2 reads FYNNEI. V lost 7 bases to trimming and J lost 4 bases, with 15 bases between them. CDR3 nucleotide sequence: TGTGCCAGCACGTTTAGGGGGAGCTCAGATACGCAGTATTTT. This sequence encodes CASTFRGSSDTQYF.

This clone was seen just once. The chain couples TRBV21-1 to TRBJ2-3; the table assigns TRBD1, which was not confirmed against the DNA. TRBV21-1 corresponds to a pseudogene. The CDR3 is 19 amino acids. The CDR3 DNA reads TGTGCCAGCAGCAAAGGGGCACAGGGTCCTTCCCCTAGCACAGATACGCAGTATTTT. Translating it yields CASSKGAQGPSPSTDTQYF.

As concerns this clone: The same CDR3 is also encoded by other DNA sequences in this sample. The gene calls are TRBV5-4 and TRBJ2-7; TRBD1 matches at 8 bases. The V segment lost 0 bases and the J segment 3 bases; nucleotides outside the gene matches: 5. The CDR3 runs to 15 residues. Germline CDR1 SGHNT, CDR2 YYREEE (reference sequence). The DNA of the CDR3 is TGTGCCAGCAGCTTGGCCGGGACAGGAGTCTACGAGCAGTACTTC. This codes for CASSLAGTGVYEQYF. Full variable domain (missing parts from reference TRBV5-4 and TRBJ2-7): ETGVTQSPTHLIKTRGQQVTLRCSSQSGHNTVSWYQQALGQGPQFIFQYYREEENGRGNFPPRFSGLQFPNYSSELNVNALELDDSALYLCASSLAGTGVYEQYFGPGTRLTVT.

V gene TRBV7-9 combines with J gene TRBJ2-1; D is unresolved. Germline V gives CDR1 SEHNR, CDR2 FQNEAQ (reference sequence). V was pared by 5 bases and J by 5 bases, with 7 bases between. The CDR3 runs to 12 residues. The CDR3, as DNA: TGTGCCAGCAGCGCAAACCACAATGAGCAGTTCTTC. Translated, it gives CASSANHNEQFF.

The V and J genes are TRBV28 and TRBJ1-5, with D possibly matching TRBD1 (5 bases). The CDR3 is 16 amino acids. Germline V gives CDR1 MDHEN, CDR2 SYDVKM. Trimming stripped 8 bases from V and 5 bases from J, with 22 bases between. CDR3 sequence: CASRPAGQGTHQPQHF. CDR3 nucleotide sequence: TGTGCCAGCCGCCCAGCGGGGCAGGGCACACATCAGCCCCAGCATTTT.

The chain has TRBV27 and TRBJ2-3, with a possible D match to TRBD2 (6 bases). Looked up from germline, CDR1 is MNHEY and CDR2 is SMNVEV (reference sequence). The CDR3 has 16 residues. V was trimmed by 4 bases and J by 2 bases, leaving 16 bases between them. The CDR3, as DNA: TGTGCCAGCAGTTCCTTTGGGGGGAGATACACAGATACGCAGTATTTT. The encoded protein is CASSSFGGRYTDTQYF.

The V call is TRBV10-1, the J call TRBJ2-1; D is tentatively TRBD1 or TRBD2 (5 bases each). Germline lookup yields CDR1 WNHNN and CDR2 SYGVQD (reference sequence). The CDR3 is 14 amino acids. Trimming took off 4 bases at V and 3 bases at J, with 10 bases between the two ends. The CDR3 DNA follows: TGCGCCAGCAGTGCGAGGGGCCTCTACAATGAGCAGTTCTTC. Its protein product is CASSARGLYNEQFF.

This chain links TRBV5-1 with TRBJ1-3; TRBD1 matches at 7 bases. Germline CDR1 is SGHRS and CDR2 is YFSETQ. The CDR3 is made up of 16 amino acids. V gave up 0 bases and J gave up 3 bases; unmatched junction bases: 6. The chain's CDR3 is CASSLAGTAYGNTIYF. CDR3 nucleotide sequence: TGCGCCAGCAGCTTGGCCGGGACAGCGTATGGAAACACCATATATTTT. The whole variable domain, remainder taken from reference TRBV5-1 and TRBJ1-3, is KAGVTQTPRYLIKTRGQQVTLSCSPISGHRSVSWYQQTPGQGLQFLFEYFSETQRNKGNFPGRFSGRQFSNSRSEMNVSTLELGDSALYLCASSLAGTAYGNTIYFGEGSWLTVV.

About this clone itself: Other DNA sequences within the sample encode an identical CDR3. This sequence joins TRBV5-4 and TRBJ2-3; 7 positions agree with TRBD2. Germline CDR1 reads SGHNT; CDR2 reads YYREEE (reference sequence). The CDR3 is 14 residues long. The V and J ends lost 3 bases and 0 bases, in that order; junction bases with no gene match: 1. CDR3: CASSSAGSTDTQYF. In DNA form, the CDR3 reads TGTGCCAGCAGCTCAGCGGGGAGCACAGATACGCAGTATTTT.

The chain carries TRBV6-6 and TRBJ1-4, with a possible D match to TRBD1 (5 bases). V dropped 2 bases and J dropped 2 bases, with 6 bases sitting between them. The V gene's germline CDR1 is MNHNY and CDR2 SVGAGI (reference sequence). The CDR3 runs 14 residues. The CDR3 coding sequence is TGTGCCAGCAGTTACCGGGACACTAATGAAAAACTGTTTTTT. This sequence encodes CASSYRDTNEKLFF.

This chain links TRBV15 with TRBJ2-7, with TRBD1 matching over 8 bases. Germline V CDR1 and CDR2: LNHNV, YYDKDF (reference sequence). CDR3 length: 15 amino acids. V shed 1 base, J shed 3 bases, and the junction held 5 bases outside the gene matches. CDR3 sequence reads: CATSRGGTGLYEQYF. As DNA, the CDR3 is TGTGCCACCAGCAGAGGTGGGACAGGTCTCTACGAGCAGTACTTC.

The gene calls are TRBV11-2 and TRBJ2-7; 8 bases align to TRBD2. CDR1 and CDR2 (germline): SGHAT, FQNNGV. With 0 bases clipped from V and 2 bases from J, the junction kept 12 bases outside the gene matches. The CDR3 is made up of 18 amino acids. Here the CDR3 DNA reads TGTGCCAGCAGCTTAGAATCCGTCTCGGGGGGGGCGCCCTACGAGCAGTACTTC. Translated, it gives CASSLESVSGGAPYEQYF.

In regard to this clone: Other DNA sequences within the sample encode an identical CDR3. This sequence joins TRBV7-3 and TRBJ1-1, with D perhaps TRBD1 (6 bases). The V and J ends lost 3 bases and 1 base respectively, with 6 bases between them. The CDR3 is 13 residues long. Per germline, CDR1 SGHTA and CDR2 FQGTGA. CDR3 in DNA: TGTGCCAGCAGCTTGACAGGGAACACTGAAGCTTTCTTT. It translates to CASSLTGNTEAFF.

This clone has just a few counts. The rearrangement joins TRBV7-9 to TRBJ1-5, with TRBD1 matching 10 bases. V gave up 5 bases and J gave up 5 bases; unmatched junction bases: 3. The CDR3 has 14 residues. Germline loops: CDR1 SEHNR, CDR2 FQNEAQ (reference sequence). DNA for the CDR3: TGTGCCAGCAGCCCAGGACAGGGGGATCAGCCCCAGCATTTT. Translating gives CASSPGQGDQPQHF.